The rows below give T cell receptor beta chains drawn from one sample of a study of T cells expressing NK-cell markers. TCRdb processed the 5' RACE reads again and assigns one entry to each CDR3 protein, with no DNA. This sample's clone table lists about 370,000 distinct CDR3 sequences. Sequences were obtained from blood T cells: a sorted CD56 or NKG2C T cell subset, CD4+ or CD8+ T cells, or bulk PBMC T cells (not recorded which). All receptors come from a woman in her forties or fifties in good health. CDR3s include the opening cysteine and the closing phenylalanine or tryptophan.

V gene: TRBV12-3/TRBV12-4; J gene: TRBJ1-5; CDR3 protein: CASSPPGAAHLQAGNQPQHF
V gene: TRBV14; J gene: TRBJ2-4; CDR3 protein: CASSQGGLAGAKNIQYF
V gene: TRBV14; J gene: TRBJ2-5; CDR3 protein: CASSPPGTSGQETQYF
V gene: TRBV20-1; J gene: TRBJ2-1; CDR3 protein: CSVEHSGYNNEQFF
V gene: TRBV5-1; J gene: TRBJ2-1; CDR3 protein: CASSLGAGAIYNEQFF
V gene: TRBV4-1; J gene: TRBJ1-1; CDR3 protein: CASSPLELDTEAFF
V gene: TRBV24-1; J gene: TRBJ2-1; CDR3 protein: CATKGSYNEQFF
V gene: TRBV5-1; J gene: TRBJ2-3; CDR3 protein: CASSSISAGSSSTDTQYF
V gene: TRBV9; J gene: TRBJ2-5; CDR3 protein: CASSVRDTGETQYF
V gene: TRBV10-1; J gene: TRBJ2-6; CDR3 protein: CASSEARVGGANVLTF
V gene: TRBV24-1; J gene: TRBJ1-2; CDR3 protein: CATSGGSSYGYTF
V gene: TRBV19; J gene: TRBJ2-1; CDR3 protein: CASSMTGSHNEQFF
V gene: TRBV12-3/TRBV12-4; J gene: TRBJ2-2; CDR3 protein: CASSLIEGNTGELFF
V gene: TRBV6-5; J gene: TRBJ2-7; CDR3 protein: CASSYGRDSSYEQYF
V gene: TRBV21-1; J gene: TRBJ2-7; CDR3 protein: CASSKWRMGLLPNEQYF
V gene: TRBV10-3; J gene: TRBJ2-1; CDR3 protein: CAISATSGAYNEQFF
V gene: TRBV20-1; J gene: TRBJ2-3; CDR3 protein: CSASEFTSTDTQYF
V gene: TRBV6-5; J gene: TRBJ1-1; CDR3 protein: CASSYSTGGRDAEAFF
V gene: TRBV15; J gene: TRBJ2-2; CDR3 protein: CATSRGRENTNTGELFF
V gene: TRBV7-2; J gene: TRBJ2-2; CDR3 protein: CASNPGSGGTGELFF
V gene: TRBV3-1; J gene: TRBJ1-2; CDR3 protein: CASSQEAGLANYGYTF
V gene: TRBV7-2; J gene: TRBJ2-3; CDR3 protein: CARGSWGLAGVSDTQYF
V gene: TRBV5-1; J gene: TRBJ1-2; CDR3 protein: CASSLDTGRNGYTF
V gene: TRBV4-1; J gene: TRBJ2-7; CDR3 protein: CASSQDFSAPYEQYF
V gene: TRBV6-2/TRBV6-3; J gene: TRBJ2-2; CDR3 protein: CASTLTSPPGELFF
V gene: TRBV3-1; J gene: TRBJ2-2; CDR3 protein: CASKKKGGSGELFF
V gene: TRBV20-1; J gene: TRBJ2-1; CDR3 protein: CSAEPLVGVNEQFF
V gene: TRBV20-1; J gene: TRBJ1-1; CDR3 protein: CSASRDREYTEAFF
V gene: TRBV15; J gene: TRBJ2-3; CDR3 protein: CATSRDGTGRSDTQYF
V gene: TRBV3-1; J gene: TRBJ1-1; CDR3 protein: CASLGPGTEAFF
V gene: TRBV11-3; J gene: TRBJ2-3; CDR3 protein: CASSLRGGGSTDTQYF
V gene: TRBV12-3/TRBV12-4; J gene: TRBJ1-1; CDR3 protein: CASSPQIGDKNTEAFF
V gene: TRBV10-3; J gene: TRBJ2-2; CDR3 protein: CAISYGTSGANTGELFF
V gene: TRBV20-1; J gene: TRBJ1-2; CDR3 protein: CSAQTGFGYGYTF
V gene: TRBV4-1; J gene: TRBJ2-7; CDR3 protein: CASSLDQGTYEQYF
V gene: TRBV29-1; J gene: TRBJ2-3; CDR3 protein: CSAHQTVLADTQYF
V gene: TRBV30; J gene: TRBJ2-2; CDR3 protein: CAWSSLAGNTGELFF
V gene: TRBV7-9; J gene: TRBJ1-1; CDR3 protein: CASRPFQGRGVNTEAFF
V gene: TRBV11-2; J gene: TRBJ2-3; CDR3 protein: CASSFGQGADTQYF
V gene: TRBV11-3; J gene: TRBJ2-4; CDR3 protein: CASSPAGDVKNIQYF
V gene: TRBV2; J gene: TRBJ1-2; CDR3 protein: CASSVAGTNYGYTF
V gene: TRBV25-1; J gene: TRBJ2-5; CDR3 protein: CASSESLAPSRTQYF
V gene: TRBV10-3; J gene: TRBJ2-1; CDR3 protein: CAIKRSSGSFSQAEQFF
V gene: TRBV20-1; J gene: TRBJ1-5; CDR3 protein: CSAPTASGALGQPQHF
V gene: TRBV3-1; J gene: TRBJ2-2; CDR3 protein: CASSQGTSGRISNTGELFF
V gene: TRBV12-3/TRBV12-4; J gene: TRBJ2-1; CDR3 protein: CASTPTGVNEQFF
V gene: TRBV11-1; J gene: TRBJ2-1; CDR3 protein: CASSSSQGESSYNEQFF
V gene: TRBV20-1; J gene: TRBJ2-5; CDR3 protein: CSGSGSSYQETQYF
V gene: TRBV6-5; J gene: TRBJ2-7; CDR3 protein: CASSSQTKRFDEQYF
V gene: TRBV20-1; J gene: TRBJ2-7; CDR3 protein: CSARGAVGEQYF
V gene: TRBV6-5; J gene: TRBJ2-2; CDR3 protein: CASSPPGLVDEELFF
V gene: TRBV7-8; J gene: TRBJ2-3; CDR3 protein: CASSFGRMDTQYF
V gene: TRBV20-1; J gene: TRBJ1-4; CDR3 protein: CSARDPETANEKLFF